This is a list of T cell receptor beta chains from one sample in a study of T cell responses to AZD1222 COVID-19 vaccine. The method was immunoSEQ multiplex PCR; TCRdb's version includes in-frame clones alone and lacks a portion of them. The table lists roughly 130,000 clones, 85% to 90% of them singletons. Sequenced here: peripheral blood, sampled on day 0 of AZD1222 vaccination. The source of these receptors is an adult in good health. The CDR3 runs from the conserved cysteine through the conserved F or W. Fields, in order: clone size, D gene, CDR3 length, J gene, V gene, CDR3 DNA, CDR3 protein. A D gene is named only where the DNA matches it firmly. Clone size is not always given. Where it is, it says once, few, many or a class for expanded clones.

. . 14 TRBJ1-6 TRBV11-1 TGTGCCAGCAGCCCAACAGCCCCGGGATCACCCCTCCACTTT CASSPTAPGSPLHF
. . 15 TRBJ1-2 TRBV9 TGTGCCAGCAGCGTAGCCGACAGTAGAAACTATGGCTACACCTTC CASSVADSRNYGYTF
. TRBD1 15 TRBJ1-4 TRBV9 TGTGCCAGCAGCCCCGGGACAGGTAGCAATAGCGTACTGTTTTTT CASSPGTGSNSVLFF
once TRBD1 17 TRBJ1-5 TRBV4-2 TGTGCCAGCAGCCAAGCCGGGACAGGGGATGGGAACCAGCCCCAGCATTTT CASSQAGTGDGNQPQHF
. . 18 TRBJ2-1 TRBV6-6 TGTGCCAGCAGTCGGCCCTACCGGAACAGGGTTGGGGGGAATGAGCAGTTCTTC CASSRPYRNRVGGNEQFF
. . 15 TRBJ2-7 TRBV5-1 TGCGCCAGCAGCTTAAGAACAGGAAGCTTTTACGAGCAGTACTTC CASSLRTGSFYEQYF
. . 14 TRBJ1-3 TRBV28 TGTGCCAGCAGTTCGCTACCTCCTGGAAACACCATATATTTT CASSSLPPGNTIYF
. TRBD1 14 TRBJ2-7 TRBV7-2 TGTGCCAGCAGCTTGACAGGGGGCGCCTACGAGCAGTACTTC CASSLTGGAYEQYF
. . 14 TRBJ1-1 TRBV5-6 TGTGCCAGCAGATCTAACAGCGAGTGGACTGAAGCTTTCTTT CASRSNSEWTEAFF
. . 13 TRBJ1-5 TRBV4-3 TGCGCCAGCTCCCGAGATAGCAATCAGCCCCAGCATTTT CASSRDSNQPQHF
. . 13 TRBJ2-7 TRBV10-1 TGCGCCAGCAGTGACAAGGGGTGGGACGAGCAGTACTTC CASSDKGWDEQYF
. TRBD1 16 TRBJ1-5 TRBV28 TGTGCCAGCAGTTACACACCACAGGGGGCTGCTCAGCCCCAGCATTTT CASSYTPQGAAQPQHF
. . 15 TRBJ2-1 TRBV16 TGTGCCAGCAGCCAATTTACACAGAGTGGGGTCGCATGGTTCTTC CASSQFTQSGVAWFF
once TRBD1 16 TRBJ2-7 TRBV4-1 TGCGCCAGCAGCCAAGATTTTAACAGGGGGCTACACGAGCAGTACTTC CASSQDFNRGLHEQYF
. . 14 TRBJ2-7 TRBV7-8 TGTGCCAGCAGCTTAGGGCTAGGTAGTTACGAGCAGTACTTC CASSLGLGSYEQYF
. TRBD2 18 TRBJ2-1 TRBV15 TGTGCCACCAGCGGGGTTGGATTGGGACTAGCCAGCCTTAATGAGCAGTTCTTC CATSGVGLGLASLNEQFF
. TRBD2 16 TRBJ2-1 TRBV4-1 TGCGCCAGCAGCCCGACGGGCGGGAGTTTCTACAATGAGCAGTTCTTC CASSPTGGSFYNEQFF
. TRBD1 12 TRBJ2-7 TRBV2 TGTGCCAGCAGGGACAGGGCCTACGAGCAGTACTTC CASRDRAYEQYF
. . 14 TRBJ2-5 TRBV27 TGTGCCAGCAGTTTATCCGGGTCACAAGAGACCCAGTACTTC CASSLSGSQETQYF
. . 12 TRBJ1-2 TRBV3-1/TRBV3-2 TGTGCCAGCATCCCCGACAGCTATGGCTACACCTTC CASIPDSYGYTF
. . 14 TRBJ2-2 TRBV10-3 TGTGCCATCAGTGATGGACAGATCACCGGGGAGCTGTTTTTT CAISDGQITGELFF
. TRBD2 15 TRBJ2-5 TRBV5-1 TGCGCCAGCAGCTTGGGGCTAGCGGGACTGGAGACCCAGTACTTC CASSLGLAGLETQYF
. . 13 TRBJ1-1 TRBV30 TGTGCCTGGAGTGTAAGGAAGAACACTGAAGCTTTCTTT CAWSVRKNTEAFF
. . 14 TRBJ2-7 TRBV30 TGTGCCTGGAGTGGTAGGACGGTGGTATACGAGCAGTACTTC CAWSGRTVVYEQYF
. TRBD1 15 TRBJ2-7 TRBV19 TGTGCCAGTAGTACCCCGGGACAGGTTACCTACGAGCAGTACTTC CASSTPGQVTYEQYF
. . 16 TRBJ1-5 TRBV28 TGTGCCAGCAGTTTATCTGTTCCAGGGGAAGGCCAGCCCCAGCATTTT CASSLSVPGEGQPQHF
few . 13 TRBJ1-6 TRBV7-9 TGTGCCAGCAGCTGGGGGGGTAATTCACCCCTCCACTTT CASSWGGNSPLHF
few . 17 TRBJ1-1 TRBV7-9 TGTGCCAGCACCCCCCTTGGGCCAGAAAAACCCCACACTGAAGCTTTCTTT CASTPLGPEKPHTEAFF
. TRBD2 18 TRBJ2-1 TRBV6-2/TRBV6-3 TGTGCCAGCAGTCTCCTAAGGGCTAGCGGGAGCAGCGTCAATGAGCAGTTCTTC CASSLLRASGSSVNEQFF
. . 9 TRBJ1-4 TRBV19 TGTGCCAGAAATGAAAAACTGTTTTTT CARNEKLFF
. TRBD1 15 TRBJ1-1 TRBV7-8 TGTGCCAGCAGCTTGGAGACAGGGGCGGGGACTGAAGCTTTCTTT CASSLETGAGTEAFF
. . 13 TRBJ2-1 TRBV5-5 TGTGCCAGCAGCTTTGGGACACTCAATGAGCAGTTCTTC CASSFGTLNEQFF
. TRBD2 19 TRBJ2-1 TRBV11-2 TGTGCCAGCAGCGCCTGGGCCCTAGCGGGGCACAGTCGCTACAATGAGCAGTTCTTC CASSAWALAGHSRYNEQFF
. . 13 TRBJ1-5 TRBV30 TGTGCCTGGAGTGTGTCGATGGATCAGCCCCAGCATTTT CAWSVSMDQPQHF
. TRBD1 12 TRBJ1-2 TRBV29-1 TGCAGCGTTGCCGGGACAGCCTATGGCTACACCTTC CSVAGTAYGYTF
. TRBD1 17 TRBJ1-6 TRBV7-2 TGTGCCAGCAGCTTAGACCAGGGGGTATCCTATAATTCACCCCTCCACTTT CASSLDQGVSYNSPLHF
. TRBD1 16 TRBJ1-4 TRBV5-6 TGTGCCAGCAGCCAATATGGGGACAGAACGAATGAAAAACTGTTTTTT CASSQYGDRTNEKLFF
. . 15 TRBJ2-5 TRBV5-6 TGTGCCAGCAGCTTGGCCCAAGAGAGAGGGGAGACCCAGTACTTC CASSLAQERGETQYF
. TRBD2 15 TRBJ2-5 TRBV6-5 TGTGCCAGCGGGACCTGGGGCGGGGGCCAAGAGACCCAGTACTTC CASGTWGGGQETQYF
. TRBD2 15 TRBJ2-1 TRBV27 TGTGCCAGCAGTTTAAGACTAGCGAGTTACAATGAGCAGTTCTTC CASSLRLASYNEQFF
once . 14 TRBJ1-5 TRBV6-6 TGTGCCAGCTGGAGGGTGCGGGGCAATCAGCCCCAGCATTTT CASWRVRGNQPQHF
. TRBD1 15 TRBJ1-5 TRBV5-4 TGTGCCAGCAGCTTAGGGGGACAGCTCAATCAGCCCCAGCATTTT CASSLGGQLNQPQHF
few . 15 TRBJ1-2 TRBV29-1 TGCAGCGTTTTCAGGGTCGGGGAAGGAAACTATGGCTACACCTTC CSVFRVGEGNYGYTF